A single sample is the source of the 20 T cell receptor beta chains below, sequenced in a study of CDR3 diversity in severe acne. TCRdb passed the PCR reads through MiXCR, listing each CDR3 protein once. The sample contains roughly 81,000 distinct CDR3 sequences, roughly 52% of which appear only once. The sequenced material came from blood. These receptors originate from a male donor in good health, serving as a control.

The chain is built from TRBV7-3 and TRBJ2-1, with 13 positions matching TRBD2. Germline CDR1 SGHTA, CDR2 FQGTGA. V was pared by 8 bases and J by 8 bases, with 3 bases of the junction left unmatched. The CDR3 loop spans 13 amino acids. In nucleotides, the CDR3 is TGTGCCAGCGCCGGACTAGCGGGAGATGAGCAGTTCTTC. Protein product: CASAGLAGDEQFF.

The rearrangement joins TRBV9 to TRBJ1-5; D uncertain. V lost 4 bases and J lost 7, with 9 bases in between. The CDR3 length is 12 residues. Germline loops: CDR1 SGDLS, CDR2 YYNGEE. The CDR3 here is CASSSAGQPQHF. The CDR3 region has the DNA TGTGCCAGCAGCTCGGCGGGCCAGCCCCAGCATTTT.

As regards this clonotype: Possible read error: a much larger clone is one base away. The gene calls are TRBV11-2 and TRBJ1-4; D is uncertain. The V gene's germline CDR1 is SGHAT and CDR2 FQNNGV. This CDR3 spans 11 amino acids. The CDR3 sequence is CASSLTEKLSF. CDR3 sequence (DNA): TGTGCCAGCAGCTTAACTGAAAAACTGTCTTTT.

The chain joins TRBV19 to TRBJ1-2; D possibly corresponds to TRBD1 (5 bases). CDR3 length equals 14 residues. V was pared by 3 bases and J by 3 bases, with 11 bases between. Germline values: CDR1 LNHDA, CDR2 SQIVND (reference sequence). CDR3 sequence (DNA): TGTGCCAGTAGTATGGGGCCAGCGGACTATGGCTACACCTTC. It is translated as CASSMGPADYGYTF. Combining the CDR3 with reference TRBV19 and TRBJ1-2 gives the whole variable domain DGGITQSPKYLFRKEGQNVTLSCEQNLNHDAMYWYRQDPGQGLRLIYYSQIVNDFQKGDIAEGYSVSREKKESFPLTVTSAQKNPTAFYLCASSMGPADYGYTFGSGTRLTVV.

Ten or more counts support this clonotype. The chain links TRBV5-1 to TRBJ2-5; 7 nucleotides align to TRBD1. The CDR3 spans 14 residues. Germline loops: CDR1 SGHRS, CDR2 YFSETQ. V lost 3 bases and J lost 4; bases outside the gene matches: 6. The CDR3 nucleotides are TGCGCCAGCAGCTCGCGCTCAGGGGGAGAGACCCAGTACTTC. Residues: CASSSRSGGETQYF.

This clonotype was recorded many times. The J gene is TRBJ1-2, the V gene TRBV6-5; 7 bases are shared with TRBD1. This CDR3 contains 15 residues. V was clipped by 2 bases and J by 3 bases; unmatched bases: 6. Per the germline V gene, CDR1 is MNHEY and CDR2 is SVGAGI. For the CDR3, the DNA is TGTGCCAGCAGTTACCCCGGGCAGGGGGACTATGGCTACACCTTC. This sequence encodes CASSYPGQGDYGYTF.

The V gene is TRBV2, the J gene TRBJ1-1; no firm D call. The ends were cut back, 8 bases at V and 0 bases at J, with 16 bases in the middle. The CDR3 runs to 15 residues. Germline V CDR1 and CDR2: SNHLY, FYNNEI. The CDR3 nucleotides are TGTGCCAGCCCCCGTGCGTCAGAGATGAACACTGAAGCTTTCTTT. As protein: CASPRASEMNTEAFF.

This chain joins TRBV20-1 and TRBJ2-5; 12 bases are shared with TRBD2. This CDR3 contains 13 residues. V shed 3 bases, J shed 5 bases, and the junction held 1 base outside the gene matches. CDR1 is DFQATT and CDR2 is SNEGSKA in the germline V gene (reference sequence). The chain's CDR3 is CSASTSGRETQYF. The CDR3 DNA follows: TGCAGTGCTAGCACTAGCGGGAGGGAGACCCAGTACTTC.

This clonotype was seen a few times. The CDR3 here is CASSERESEAFF. The DNA for the CDR3 is TGCGCCAGCAGTGAGCGGGAGTCGGAAGCTTTCTTT. The rearrangement links TRBV10-2 to TRBJ1-1, with D unresolved. The germline V gene has CDR1 WSHSY and CDR2 SAAADI. The CDR3 is made up of 12 amino acids. V was pared by 2 bases and J by 8 bases, with 9 bases between.

This clonotype was seen once. This sequence joins TRBV18 and TRBJ2-1; 7 positions match TRBD1. V lost 1 base and J lost 6; bases outside the gene matches: 12. CDR1 and CDR2 (germline): KGHSH, LQKENI. The CDR3 runs to 17 residues. The CDR3, as DNA: TGTGCCAGCTCACCACAGGGGGCTATCTCCATTGGCAATGAGCAGTTCTTC. Translating it yields CASSPQGAISIGNEQFF.

This clonotype was counted only a few times. V usage is TRBV6-5 and J usage is TRBJ2-5, with 7 bases aligning to TRBD2. The CDR3 spans 15 residues. Germline V lookup: CDR1 MNHEY, CDR2 SVGAGI. With 2 bases clipped from V and 2 bases from J, the junction kept 5 bases outside the gene matches. As DNA, the CDR3 is TGTGCCAGCAGTTACGTTGCTAGCGGTCAAGAGACCCAGTACTTC. This encodes CASSYVASGQETQYF.

This clonotype was seen repeatedly, ten times or more. The chain uses TRBV11-2 and TRBJ2-1; 12 positions match TRBD2. This CDR3 is 16 amino acids long. The V gene's germline CDR1 is SGHAT and CDR2 FQNNGV. With V trimmed by 6 bases and J by 7 bases, 10 bases remained unmatched. The CDR3 nucleotides are TGTGCCAGCAGTCGATTACTAGCGGGAGGTACTAATGAGCAGTTCTTC. It yields the protein CASSRLLAGGTNEQFF.

This clonotype has more than one count but fewer than ten. This may be a read error: a much more frequent sequence differs by one nucleotide. V gene TRBV5-4 combines with J gene TRBJ2-7, with 7 bases that match TRBD1. The CDR3 spans 14 residues. Germline trimming cut 4 bases from V and 1 base from J; bases unmatched to any gene: 5. Germline V gives CDR1 SGHNT, CDR2 YYREEE (reference sequence). The CDR3 nucleotides are TGTGCCAGCAGCCCGACAGGGTCTTCCTACGAGCAGTACTTC. This translates into CASSPTGSSYEQYF.

This clonotype has only one observation. The chain employs TRBV25-1 and TRBJ2-5; TRBD2 matches at 8 bases. Losses at the gene ends were 1 base for V and 4 bases for J; bases not matched to a gene: 5. The CDR3 length is 15 residues. Germline CDR1 is MGHDK and CDR2 is SYGVNS. CDR3 DNA sequence: TGTGCCAGCAGTGAATTGGTAGCGGGGAGAGAGACCCAGTACTTC. This translates into CASSELVAGRETQYF.

V gene TRBV25-1 combines with J gene TRBJ1-1; 9 bases map to TRBD1. The germline V gene encodes CDR1 MGHDK and CDR2 SYGVNS. The junction had 7 bases not matched to a gene; V was cut back by 5 bases and J by 9 bases. The CDR3 runs 13 residues. This chain's CDR3 is CASSYGTGLKAFF. CDR3 DNA sequence: TGTGCCAGCAGTTACGGGACAGGGCTCAAAGCTTTCTTT.

In this sample, this clonotype turned up many times. The genes are TRBV5-1 and TRBJ2-5; 9 bases agree with TRBD1. From germline, CDR1 is SGHRS and CDR2 YFSETQ. The length of the CDR3 is 16 residues. The V gene end was trimmed by 0 bases and the J gene end by 10 bases; junction bases not matched to a gene: 13. The CDR3 DNA sequence: TGCGCCAGCAGCTTGGTATTTGAGGGACAGGGAGGTGGCCAGTACTTC. As protein: CASSLVFEGQGGGQYF.

This clonotype has at least ten counts. The chain has TRBV28 and TRBJ2-7; D not certain. The germline gives CDR1 MDHEN, CDR2 SYDVKM. This CDR3 is built from 11 residues. V shed 4 bases and J shed 5 bases, with 6 bases lying between them. The CDR3 nucleotides are TGTGCCAGCAGTTACCCGGACGAGCAGTACTTC. Residues: CASSYPDEQYF.

The chain joins TRBV7-6 to TRBJ2-7, with 9 bases lining up with TRBD2. This CDR3 has 14 amino acids. The germline V gene encodes CDR1 SGHVS and CDR2 FNYEAQ. V trimming: 2 bases; J trimming: 5 bases; junction bases outside the gene matches: 4. The CDR3 sequence is CASSLSSGSNEQYF. The CDR3 nucleotides are TGTGCCAGCAGCTTAAGTAGCGGGAGTAACGAGCAGTACTTC.

CDR3 sequence: CASSASGSVQYF. In DNA, the CDR3 is TGCGCCAGCAGTGCTAGCGGGTCCGTGCAGTACTTC. This chain connects TRBV10-1 to TRBJ2-7; 8 bases line up with TRBD2. Unmatched junction bases numbered 5, after V lost 4 bases and J lost 9 bases. Looked up from germline, CDR1 is WNHNN and CDR2 is SYGVQD (reference sequence). CDR3 size: 12 residues.

The gene calls are TRBV24-1 and TRBJ2-7; either TRBD1 or TRBD2 may fit D (5 bases each). Germline CDR1 and CDR2: KGHDR and SFDVKD. The CDR3 covers 16 residues. V lost 4 bases, J lost 2 bases, and 17 bases lay in between. This chain's CDR3 is CATSESGRIQTYEQYF. The DNA for the CDR3 is TGTGCCACCAGTGAGTCGGGACGGATCCAAACCTACGAGCAGTACTTC.